One sample yielded the 14 T cell receptor beta chains listed below, sequenced in a study of T cells after somatic rescue of genetic block. The table came from immunoSEQ multiplex PCR; TCRdb's copy has only in-frame clones and leaves some out. The table records 67,000 or so clones, around 90% of them present only once. The sequenced sample was peripheral blood mononuclear cells (PBMCs). Receptors originate from a man aged 25 to 45.

This sequence joins TRBV2 and TRBJ2-5; D might be TRBD2 (6 bases). CDR3 length: 14 residues. Germline-derived CDR1 and CDR2 are SNHLY and FYNNEI. V dropped 4 bases and J dropped 5 bases, with 14 bases sitting between them. The CDR3 reads CASSAPPSGETQYF. CDR3 nucleotide sequence: TGTGCCAGCAGTGCCCCGCCGAGCGGGGAGACCCAGTACTTC.

The CDR3 reads CASSLEAGGGQPQHF. In nucleotides, the CDR3 is TGTGCCAGCAGCTTAGAGGCAGGGGGCGGACAGCCCCAGCATTTT. V and J are TRBV7-9 and TRBJ1-5; 8 bases are a match to TRBD1. V shed 1 base and J 7 bases; nucleotides not matched to a gene: 6. The germline V gene has CDR1 SEHNR and CDR2 FQNEAQ (reference sequence). This CDR3 has 15 residues.

The V and J genes are TRBV9 and TRBJ2-7; 7 nucleotides match TRBD2. Germline V gene sequence: CDR1 SGDLS, CDR2 YYNGEE. The V and J ends lost 0 bases and 0 bases, in that order; junction bases with no gene match: 0. The CDR3 is 14 residues long. The CDR3 DNA reads TGTGCCAGCAGCGTAGGCGGGAGCTCCTACGAGCAGTACTTC. This gives the protein CASSVGGSSYEQYF.

The chain employs TRBV19 and TRBJ1-5; D gene unclear. CDR1 is LNHDA and CDR2 is SQIVND in the germline V gene (reference sequence). The CDR3 loop spans 14 amino acids. Trimming left V 3 bases short and J 15 bases short, with 21 bases between. The CDR3 sequence is CASSMLAGEGIGHF. For the CDR3, the DNA is TGTGCCAGTAGTATGTTGGCAGGAGAGGGTATCGGGCATTTT.

There are a few counts of this clone. CDR3 nucleotides: TGTGCCAGTAGTCCCCCTCCGGGAAGCCAGCATTTT. Its protein is CASSPPPGSQHF. J is TRBJ1-5 and V is TRBV19; D is ambiguous. This CDR3 has 12 amino acids. Per the germline V gene, CDR1 is LNHDA and CDR2 is SQIVND (reference sequence). Trimming shortened V by 5 bases and J by 12 bases, and 14 bases separated the two germline ends.

This clone appeared a few times. The V gene is TRBV19, the J gene TRBJ2-1; possibly TRBD1 for D (6 bases). The CDR3 sequence is 16 residues long. Per germline, CDR1 LNHDA and CDR2 SQIVND (reference sequence). V dropped 3 bases and J dropped 0 bases, with 12 bases sitting between them. The CDR3 sequence is CASSIIQGSSYNEQFF. For the CDR3, the DNA is TGTGCCAGTAGTATTATTCAGGGGAGCTCCTACAATGAGCAGTTCTTC.

The J gene is TRBJ2-1, the V gene TRBV5-8; tentative D call: TRBD2 (5 bases). V lost 3 bases and J lost 4, with 11 bases in between. Looked up from germline, CDR1 is SGHTS and CDR2 is YDEGEE. The CDR3 consists of 14 residues. CDR3: CASSWEGSYNEQFF. CDR3 nucleotides: TGTGCCAGCAGCTGGGAAGGGAGTTACAATGAGCAGTTCTTC.

The CDR3 region is CAYRWGGTATEQYF. The CDR3 DNA reads TGTGCCTATCGCTGGGGGGGCACCGCGACGGAGCAGTACTTC. The rearrangement uses TRBV30 and TRBJ2-7; tentative D call: TRBD2 (7 bases). CDR3 size: 14 residues. Germline CDR1 is GTSNPN and CDR2 is SVGIG (reference sequence). Between the trimmed V and J ends, which lost 7 bases and 7 bases, there was a span of 23 bases. The entire variable domain, with the rest obtained from reference TRBV30 and TRBJ2-7, is as follows: SQTIHQWPATLVQPVGSPLSLECTVEGTSNPNLYWYRQAAGRGLQLLFYSVGIGQISSEVPQNLSASRPQDRQFILSSKKLLLSDSGFYLCAYRWGGTATEQYFGPGTRLTVT.

Written as DNA, the CDR3 is TGTGCCAGCAGCCCGGGACCCAGGGATGAAAAACTGTTTTTT. Protein sequence: CASSPGPRDEKLFF. The chain couples TRBV11-2 to TRBJ1-4; D is possibly TRBD1 (5 bases). The V and J ends lost 5 bases and 6 bases respectively, with 13 bases between them. Germline V lookup: CDR1 SGHAT, CDR2 FQNNGV. The CDR3 runs 14 residues.

The J gene is TRBJ2-2, the V gene TRBV7-2; 11 bases map to TRBD2. V lost 5 bases and J lost 0; bases outside the gene matches: 8. The germline CDR1 and CDR2 sequences are SGHTA and FQGNSA. CDR3 length: 18 residues. The CDR3 nucleotides read TGTGCCAGCAGCCCGCCGGCTAGCGGGAGGTCGAACACCGGGGAGCTGTTTTTT. This codes for CASSPPASGRSNTGELFF. The complete variable domain, with remaining parts taken from reference TRBV7-2 and TRBJ2-2, reads GAGVSQSPSNKVTEKGKDVELRCDPISGHTALYWYRQSLGQGLEFLIYFQGNSAPDKSGLPSDRFSAERTGGSVSTLTIQRTQQEDSAVYLCASSPPASGRSNTGELFFGEGSRLTVL.

The rearrangement links TRBV10-3 to TRBJ2-1; tentatively, D is TRBD1 or TRBD2 (5 bases each). The CDR3 length is 16 residues. V shed 3 bases and J shed 0 bases, with 12 bases lying between them. CDR1 and CDR2 (germline): ENHRY, SYGVKD. CDR3 sequence (DNA): TGTGCCATCAGTGACCGGGACGCAAGCTCCTACAATGAGCAGTTCTTC. It translates to CAISDRDASSYNEQFF.

CDR3 DNA: TGTGCCAGCAGTTACCGACCCAGTGCCAATCAGCCCCAGCATTTT. Translated, it gives CASSYRPSANQPQHF. The chain combines TRBV6-5 with TRBJ1-5, with unresolved D. The CDR3 sequence is 15 residues long. V lost 2 bases and J 3 bases, leaving 11 bases between the germline ends. Germline V CDR1 and CDR2: MNHEY, SVGAGI.

In DNA, the CDR3 is TGTGCCAGCAGCTCCCCGTGGCAGGGATCATCACCTAATGAAAAACTGTTTTTT. As protein: CASSSPWQGSSPNEKLFF. V gene TRBV7-2 combines with J gene TRBJ1-4; possible D gene TRBD1, 5 bases. CDR3 length equals 18 residues. The germline CDR1 and CDR2 sequences are SGHTA and FQGNSA. The V and J ends lost 4 bases and 3 bases respectively, with 21 bases between them.

V usage is TRBV9 and J usage is TRBJ1-6; D might be TRBD1 (5 bases). Germline CDR1 is SGDLS and CDR2 is YYNGEE. CDR3 length equals 16 residues. Trimming stripped 0 bases from V and 1 base from J, with 8 bases between. CDR3: CASSVEGRSYNSPLHF. The CDR3 nucleotides read TGTGCCAGCAGCGTAGAGGGGAGATCCTATAATTCACCCCTCCACTTT. The full variable domain, its missing parts supplied by reference TRBV9 and TRBJ1-6, is DSGVTQTPKHLITATGQRVTLRCSPRSGDLSVYWYQQSLDQGLQFLIQYYNGEERAKGNILERFSAQQFPDLHSELNLSSLELGDSALYFCASSVEGRSYNSPLHFGNGTRLTVT.